This T cell receptor (beta chain) is from a study of T cells after yellow fever vaccination. Study outcomes and limitations: Though it reached lower strength, the secondary response hit its peak faster, day 5 versus 15.

A few counts support this clonotype. Antigen unknown. This CDR3 is built from 14 residues. Germline V CDR1 and CDR2: LGHDT, YNNKEL (reference sequence). Trimming took 1 base from V and 5 from J, leaving 11 bases between them. A single record per CDR3 protein comes from TCRdb applying MiXCR to the 5' RACE reads. The repertoire includes 550,000 to 750,000 distinct CDR3 sequences, roughly 13% of them detected once, and about 14% sits in the top ten. The sequences come from PBMCs, collected on the day of the yellow fever booster vaccination. This clonotype was obtained from a man aged 30-40 years who received the YFV17D yellow fever vaccine. The rearrangement uses TRBV3-1 and TRBJ1-1; D might be TRBD1 (6 bases). CDR3 nucleotides: TGTGCCAGCAGCCAAGGAACAGGGAGGACTGAAGCTTTCTTT. It translates to CASSQGTGRTEAFF.